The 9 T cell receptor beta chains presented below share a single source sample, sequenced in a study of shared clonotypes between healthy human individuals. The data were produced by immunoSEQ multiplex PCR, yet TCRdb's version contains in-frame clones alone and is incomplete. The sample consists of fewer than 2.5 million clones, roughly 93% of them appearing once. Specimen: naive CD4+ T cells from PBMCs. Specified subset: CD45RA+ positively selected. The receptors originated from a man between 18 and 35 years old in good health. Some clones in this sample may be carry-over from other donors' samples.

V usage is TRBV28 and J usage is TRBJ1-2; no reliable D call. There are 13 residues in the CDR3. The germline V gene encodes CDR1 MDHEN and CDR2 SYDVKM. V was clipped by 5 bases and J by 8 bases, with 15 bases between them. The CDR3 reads CASSQTVLRGYTF. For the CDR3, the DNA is TGTGCCAGCAGTCAAACGGTTCTTAGGGGCTACACCTTC.

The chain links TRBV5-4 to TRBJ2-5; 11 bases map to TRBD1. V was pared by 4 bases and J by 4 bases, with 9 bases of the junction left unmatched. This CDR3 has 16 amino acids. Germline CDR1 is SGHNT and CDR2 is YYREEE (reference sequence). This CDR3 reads CASSAARDRGSETQYF. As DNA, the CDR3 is TGTGCCAGCAGCGCTGCCCGGGACAGGGGGTCAGAGACCCAGTACTTC.

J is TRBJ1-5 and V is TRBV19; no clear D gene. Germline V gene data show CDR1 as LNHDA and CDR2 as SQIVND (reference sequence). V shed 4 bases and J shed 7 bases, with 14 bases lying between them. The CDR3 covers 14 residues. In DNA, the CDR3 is TGTGCCAGTAGTACCACAAGCGCTGAACAGCCCCAGCATTTT. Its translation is CASSTTSAEQPQHF.

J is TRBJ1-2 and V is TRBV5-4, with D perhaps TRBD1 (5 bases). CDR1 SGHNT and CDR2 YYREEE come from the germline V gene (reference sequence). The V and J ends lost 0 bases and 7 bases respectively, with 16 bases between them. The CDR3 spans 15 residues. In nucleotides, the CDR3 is TGTGCCAGCAGCTTGGACGGGGGGAAGCTTGGTGGCTACACCTTC. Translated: CASSLDGGKLGGYTF.

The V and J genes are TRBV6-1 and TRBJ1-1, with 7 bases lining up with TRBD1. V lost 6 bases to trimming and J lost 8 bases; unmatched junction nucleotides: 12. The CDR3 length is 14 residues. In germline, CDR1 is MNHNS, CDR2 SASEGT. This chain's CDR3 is CASSPRTGSIEAFF. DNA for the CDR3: TGTGCCAGCAGCCCGAGGACAGGTTCTATCGAAGCTTTCTTT.

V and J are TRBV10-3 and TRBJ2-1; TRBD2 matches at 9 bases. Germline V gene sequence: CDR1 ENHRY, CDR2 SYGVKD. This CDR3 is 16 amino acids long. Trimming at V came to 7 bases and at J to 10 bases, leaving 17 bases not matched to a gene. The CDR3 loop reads CAIKRETSGPGGEQFF. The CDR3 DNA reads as TGTGCCATCAAAAGGGAGACTAGCGGCCCCGGGGGGGAGCAGTTCTTC.

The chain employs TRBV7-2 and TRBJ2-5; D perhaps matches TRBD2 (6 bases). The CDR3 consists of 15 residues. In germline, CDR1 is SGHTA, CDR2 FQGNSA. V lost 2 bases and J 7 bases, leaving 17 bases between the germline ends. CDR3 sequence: CASSLTLEEGGTQYF. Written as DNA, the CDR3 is TGTGCCAGCAGCTTAACACTAGAAGAGGGAGGGACCCAGTACTTC.

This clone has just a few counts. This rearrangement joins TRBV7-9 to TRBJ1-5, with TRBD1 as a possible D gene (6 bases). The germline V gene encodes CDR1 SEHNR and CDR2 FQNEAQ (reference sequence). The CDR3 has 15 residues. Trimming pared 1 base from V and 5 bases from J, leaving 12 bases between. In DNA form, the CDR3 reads TGTGCCAGCAGCTTAGTCCCAGGGGACCATCAGCCCCAGCATTTT. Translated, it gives CASSLVPGDHQPQHF. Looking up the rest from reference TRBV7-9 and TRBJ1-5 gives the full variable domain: DTGVSQNPRHKITKRGQNVTFRCDPISEHNRLYWYRQTLGQGPEFLTYFQNEAQLEKSRLLSDRFSAERPKGSFSTLEIQRTEQGDSAMYLCASSLVPGDHQPQHFGDGTRLSIL.

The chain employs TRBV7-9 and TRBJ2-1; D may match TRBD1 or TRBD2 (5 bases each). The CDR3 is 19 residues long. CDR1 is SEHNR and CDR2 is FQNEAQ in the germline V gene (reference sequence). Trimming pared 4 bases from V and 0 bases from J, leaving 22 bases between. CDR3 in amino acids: CASSSLARGRESSYNEQFF. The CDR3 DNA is TGTGCCAGCAGCTCCCTTGCTCGGGGCAGGGAGAGCTCCTACAATGAGCAGTTCTTC.